This T cell receptor (beta chain) was retrieved from a study of blood T cell repertoires in COVID-19. Looking at the study overall: The analysed material was cDNA or gDNA that came from T cells, B-cell-depleted T cells, or PBMCs.

Germline V CDR1 and CDR2: MNHEY, SVGEGT. The junction had 2 bases not matched to a gene; V was cut back by 2 bases and J by 4 bases. The CDR3 loop spans 14 amino acids. The authors' processing: Reference gene primers were amplified, and this amplification served to estimate nucleated cell counts. TCRdb's table, derived via immunoSEQ multiplex PCR, lists solely in-frame clones and lacks some. V and J calls plus clone size are reproduced from that table; the DNA served to infer D and trimming. The table lists about 250,000 clones, around nine tenths of them singletons. Ages ranged from about 18 to 89 years, with residence in 24 US areas. In assigning cohorts, the study relied on participant-reported clinical history.

The gene calls are TRBV6-2 or TRBV6-3 and TRBJ2-3, with TRBD1 matching over 8 bases. The clonotype comes from a woman in her thirties or forties who had been exposed to COVID-19. The sequenced sample consisted of PBMCs or T cells enriched from blood (not recorded which). In DNA form, the CDR3 reads TGTGCCAGCAGTTACACAGGGGGAGCAGATACGCAGTATTTT. Amino acids: CASSYTGGADTQYF.